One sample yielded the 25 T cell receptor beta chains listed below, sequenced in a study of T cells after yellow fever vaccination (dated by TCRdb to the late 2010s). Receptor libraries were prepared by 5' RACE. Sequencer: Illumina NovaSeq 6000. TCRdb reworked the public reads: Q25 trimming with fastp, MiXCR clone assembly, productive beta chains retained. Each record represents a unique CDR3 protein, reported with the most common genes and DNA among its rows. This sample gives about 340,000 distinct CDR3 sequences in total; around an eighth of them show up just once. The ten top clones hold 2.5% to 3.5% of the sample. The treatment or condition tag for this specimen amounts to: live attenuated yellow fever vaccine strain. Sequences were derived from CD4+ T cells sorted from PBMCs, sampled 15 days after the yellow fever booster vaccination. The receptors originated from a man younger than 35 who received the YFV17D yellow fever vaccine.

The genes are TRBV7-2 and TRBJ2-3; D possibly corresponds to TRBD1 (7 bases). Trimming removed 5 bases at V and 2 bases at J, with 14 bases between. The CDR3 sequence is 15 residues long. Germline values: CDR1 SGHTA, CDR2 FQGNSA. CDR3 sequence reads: CASSKGAGFTDTQYF. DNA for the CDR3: TGTGCCAGCAGCAAGGGGGCGGGGTTCACAGATACGCAGTATTTT.

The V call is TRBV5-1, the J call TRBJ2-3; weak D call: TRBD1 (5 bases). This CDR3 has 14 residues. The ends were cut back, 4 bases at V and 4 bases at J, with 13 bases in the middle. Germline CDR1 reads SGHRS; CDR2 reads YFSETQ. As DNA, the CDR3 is TGCGCCAGCAGCATAGGGGTTTCATCAGATACGCAGTATTTT. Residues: CASSIGVSSDTQYF. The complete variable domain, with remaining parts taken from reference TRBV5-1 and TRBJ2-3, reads KAGVTQTPRYLIKTRGQQVTLSCSPISGHRSVSWYQQTPGQGLQFLFEYFSETQRNKGNFPGRFSGRQFSNSRSEMNVSTLELGDSALYLCASSIGVSSDTQYFGPGTRLTVL.

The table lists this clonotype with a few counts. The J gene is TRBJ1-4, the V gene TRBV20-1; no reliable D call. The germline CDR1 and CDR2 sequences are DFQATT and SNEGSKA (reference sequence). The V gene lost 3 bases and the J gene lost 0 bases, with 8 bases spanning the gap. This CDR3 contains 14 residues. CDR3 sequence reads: CSASGSATNEKLFF. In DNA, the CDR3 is TGCAGTGCTAGCGGGTCAGCAACTAATGAAAAACTGTTTTTT.

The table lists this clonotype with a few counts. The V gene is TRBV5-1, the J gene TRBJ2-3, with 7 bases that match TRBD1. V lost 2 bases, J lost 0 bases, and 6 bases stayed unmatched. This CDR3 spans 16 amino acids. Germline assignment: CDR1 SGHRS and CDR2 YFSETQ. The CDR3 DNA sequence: TGCGCCAGCAGCTTATCCGGGACAGCCAGCACAGATACGCAGTATTTT. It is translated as CASSLSGTASTDTQYF.

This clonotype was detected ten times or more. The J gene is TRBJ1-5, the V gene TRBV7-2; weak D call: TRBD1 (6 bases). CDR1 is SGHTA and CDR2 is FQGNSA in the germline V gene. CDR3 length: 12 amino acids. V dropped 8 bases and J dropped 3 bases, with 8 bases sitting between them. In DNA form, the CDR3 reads TGTGCCAGCCAGGGGTACAATCAGCCCCAGCATTTT. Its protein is CASQGYNQPQHF.

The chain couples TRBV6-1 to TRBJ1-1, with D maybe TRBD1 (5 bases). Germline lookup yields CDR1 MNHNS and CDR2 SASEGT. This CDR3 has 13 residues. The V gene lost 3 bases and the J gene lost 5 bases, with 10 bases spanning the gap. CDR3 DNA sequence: TGTGCCAGCAGTGAGAGGGGAGGGACTGAAGCTTTCTTT. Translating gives CASSERGGTEAFF.

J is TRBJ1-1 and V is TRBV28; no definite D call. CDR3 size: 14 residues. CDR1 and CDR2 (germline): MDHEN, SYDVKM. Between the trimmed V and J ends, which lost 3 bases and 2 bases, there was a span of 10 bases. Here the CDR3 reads CASSFPTRNTEAFF. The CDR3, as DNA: TGTGCCAGCAGTTTCCCCACGCGTAACACTGAAGCTTTCTTT.

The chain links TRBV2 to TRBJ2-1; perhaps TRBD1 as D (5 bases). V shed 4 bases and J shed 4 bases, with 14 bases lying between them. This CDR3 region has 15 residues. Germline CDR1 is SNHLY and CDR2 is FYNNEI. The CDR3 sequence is CASSGVGAVYNEQFF. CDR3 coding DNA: TGTGCCAGCAGTGGTGTAGGGGCGGTTTACAATGAGCAGTTCTTC.

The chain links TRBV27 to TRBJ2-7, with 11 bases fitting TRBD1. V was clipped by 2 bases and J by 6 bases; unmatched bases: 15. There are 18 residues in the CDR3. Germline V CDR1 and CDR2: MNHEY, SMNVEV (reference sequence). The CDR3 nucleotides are TGTGCCAGCAGTTTACCTCCGCAGGGGACAGGGGGTTCCGGCGAGCAGTACTTC. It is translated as CASSLPPQGTGGSGEQYF.

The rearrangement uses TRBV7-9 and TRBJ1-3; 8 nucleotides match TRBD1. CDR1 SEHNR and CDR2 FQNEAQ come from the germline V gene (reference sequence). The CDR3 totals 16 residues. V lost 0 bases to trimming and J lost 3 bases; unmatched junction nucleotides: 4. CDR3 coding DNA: TGTGCCAGCAGCTTAGCCGGACAGGGTGGTGGAAACACCATATATTTT. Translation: CASSLAGQGGGNTIYF.

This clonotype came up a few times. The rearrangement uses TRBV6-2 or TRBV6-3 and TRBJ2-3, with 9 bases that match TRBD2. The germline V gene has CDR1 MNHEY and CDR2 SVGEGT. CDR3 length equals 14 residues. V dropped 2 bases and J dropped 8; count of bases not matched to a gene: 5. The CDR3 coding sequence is TGTGCCAGCAGTTACAGAGCGGGGGGTCTTACGCAGTATTTT. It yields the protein CASSYRAGGLTQYF.

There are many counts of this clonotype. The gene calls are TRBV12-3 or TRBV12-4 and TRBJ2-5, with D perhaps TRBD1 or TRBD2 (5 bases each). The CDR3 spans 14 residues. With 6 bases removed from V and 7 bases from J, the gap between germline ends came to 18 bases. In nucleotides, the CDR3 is TGTGCCAGCAGAACCACCGGGACCCTAGTGACCCAGTACTTC. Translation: CASRTTGTLVTQYF.

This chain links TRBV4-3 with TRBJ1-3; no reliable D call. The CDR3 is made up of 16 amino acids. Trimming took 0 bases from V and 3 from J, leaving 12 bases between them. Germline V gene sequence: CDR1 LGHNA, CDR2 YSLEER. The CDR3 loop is CASSQDGPGNGNTIYF. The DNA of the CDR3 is TGCGCCAGCAGCCAAGATGGGCCGGGTAATGGAAACACCATATATTTT.

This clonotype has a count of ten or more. The DNA of the CDR3 is TGTGCCAGCAGCTTAGAGGACGGAGTCTACGAGCAGTACTTC. As protein: CASSLEDGVYEQYF. This chain links TRBV7-9 with TRBJ2-7; D not resolved. Trimming pared 1 base from V and 3 bases from J, leaving 10 bases between. The germline gives CDR1 SEHNR, CDR2 FQNEAQ (reference sequence). The CDR3 has 14 amino acids.

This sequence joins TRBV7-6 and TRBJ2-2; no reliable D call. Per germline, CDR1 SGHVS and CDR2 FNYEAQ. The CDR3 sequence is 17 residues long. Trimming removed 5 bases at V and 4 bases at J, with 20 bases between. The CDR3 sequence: CASSKAPTGFPTGELFF. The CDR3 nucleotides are TGTGCCAGCAGCAAAGCGCCGACCGGGTTTCCCACCGGGGAGCTGTTTTTT.

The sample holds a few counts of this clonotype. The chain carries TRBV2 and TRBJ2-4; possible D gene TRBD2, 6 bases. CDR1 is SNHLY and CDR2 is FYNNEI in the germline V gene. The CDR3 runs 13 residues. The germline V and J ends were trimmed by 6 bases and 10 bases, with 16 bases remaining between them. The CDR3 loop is CASSQTSSLIQYF. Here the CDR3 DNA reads TGTGCCAGCAGCCAGACTAGTTCGCTAATTCAGTACTTC.

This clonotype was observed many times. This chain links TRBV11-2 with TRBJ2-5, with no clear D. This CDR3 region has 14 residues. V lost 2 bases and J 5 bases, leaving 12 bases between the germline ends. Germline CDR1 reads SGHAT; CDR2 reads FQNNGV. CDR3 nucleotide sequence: TGTGCCAGCAGCTTAATTCCGTCCCCCGAGACCCAGTACTTC. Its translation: CASSLIPSPETQYF.

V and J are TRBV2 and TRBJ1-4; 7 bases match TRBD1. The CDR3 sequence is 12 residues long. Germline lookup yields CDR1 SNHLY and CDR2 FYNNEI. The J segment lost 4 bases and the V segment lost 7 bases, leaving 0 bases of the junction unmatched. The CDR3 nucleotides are TGTGCCAGCAACAGGGGTAATGAAAAACTGTTTTTT. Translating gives CASNRGNEKLFF.

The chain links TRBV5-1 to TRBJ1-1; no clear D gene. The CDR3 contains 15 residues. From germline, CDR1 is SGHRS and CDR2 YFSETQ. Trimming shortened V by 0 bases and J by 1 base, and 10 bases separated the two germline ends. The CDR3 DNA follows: TGCGCCAGCAGCTTGGATGAGATCACGAACACTGAAGCTTTCTTT. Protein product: CASSLDEITNTEAFF. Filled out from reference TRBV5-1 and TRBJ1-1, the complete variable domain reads KAGVTQTPRYLIKTRGQQVTLSCSPISGHRSVSWYQQTPGQGLQFLFEYFSETQRNKGNFPGRFSGRQFSNSRSEMNVSTLELGDSALYLCASSLDEITNTEAFFGQGTRLTVV.

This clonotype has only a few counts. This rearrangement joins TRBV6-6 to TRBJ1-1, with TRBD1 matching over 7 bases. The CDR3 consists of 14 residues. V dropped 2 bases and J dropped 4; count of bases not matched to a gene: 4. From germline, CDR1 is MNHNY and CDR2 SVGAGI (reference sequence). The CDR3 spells CASSYDREGTEAFF. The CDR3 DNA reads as TGTGCCAGCAGTTACGACAGGGAGGGCACTGAAGCTTTCTTT.

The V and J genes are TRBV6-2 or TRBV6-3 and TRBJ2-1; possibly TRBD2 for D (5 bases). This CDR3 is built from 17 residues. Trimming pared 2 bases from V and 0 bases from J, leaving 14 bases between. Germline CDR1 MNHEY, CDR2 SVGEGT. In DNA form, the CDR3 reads TGTGCCAGCAGTTACCCGGAGCGGACCTACTCCTACAATGAGCAGTTCTTC. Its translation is CASSYPERTYSYNEQFF.

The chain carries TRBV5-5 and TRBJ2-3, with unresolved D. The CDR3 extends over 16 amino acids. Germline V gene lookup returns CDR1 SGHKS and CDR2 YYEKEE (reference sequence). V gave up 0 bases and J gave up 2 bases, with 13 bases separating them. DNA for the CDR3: TGTGCCAGCAGCTTGGGCGCGTGGGGATCCACAGATACGCAGTATTTT. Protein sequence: CASSLGAWGSTDTQYF.

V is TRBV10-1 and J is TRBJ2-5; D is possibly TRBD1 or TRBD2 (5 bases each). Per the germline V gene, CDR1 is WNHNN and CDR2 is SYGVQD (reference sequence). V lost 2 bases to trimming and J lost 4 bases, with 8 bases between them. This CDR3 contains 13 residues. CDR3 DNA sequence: TGCGCCAGCAGTGAGGGGACCCGAGAGACCCAGTACTTC. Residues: CASSEGTRETQYF.

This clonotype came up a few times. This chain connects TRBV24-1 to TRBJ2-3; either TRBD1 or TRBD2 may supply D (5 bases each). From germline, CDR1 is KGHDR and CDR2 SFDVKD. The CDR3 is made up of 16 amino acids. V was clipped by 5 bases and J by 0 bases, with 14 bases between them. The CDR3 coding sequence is TGTGCCACCAGTGCCCTAGGGACGGGGAGCACAGATACGCAGTATTTT. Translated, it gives CATSALGTGSTDTQYF.

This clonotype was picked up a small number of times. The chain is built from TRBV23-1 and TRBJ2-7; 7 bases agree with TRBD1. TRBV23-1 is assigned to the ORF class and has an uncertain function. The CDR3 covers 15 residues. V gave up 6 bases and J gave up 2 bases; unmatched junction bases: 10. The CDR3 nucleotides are TGCGCCAGCAGCCCTGGGACAGAACTTCCCTACGAGCAGTACTTC. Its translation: CASSPGTELPYEQYF.